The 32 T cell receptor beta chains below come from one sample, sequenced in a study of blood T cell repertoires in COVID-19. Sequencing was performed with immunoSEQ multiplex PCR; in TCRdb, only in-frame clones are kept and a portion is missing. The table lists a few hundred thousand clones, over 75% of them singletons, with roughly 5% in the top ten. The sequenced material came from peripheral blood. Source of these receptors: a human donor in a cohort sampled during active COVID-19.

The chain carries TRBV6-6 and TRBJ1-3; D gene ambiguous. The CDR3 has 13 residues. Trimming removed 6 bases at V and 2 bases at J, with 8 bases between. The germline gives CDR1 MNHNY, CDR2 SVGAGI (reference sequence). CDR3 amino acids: CASSQLTGNTIYF. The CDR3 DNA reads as TGTGCCAGCAGCCAACTAACTGGAAACACCATATATTTT.

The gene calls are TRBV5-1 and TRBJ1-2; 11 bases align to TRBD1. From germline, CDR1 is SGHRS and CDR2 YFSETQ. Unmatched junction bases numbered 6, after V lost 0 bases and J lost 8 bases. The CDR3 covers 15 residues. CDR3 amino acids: CASSLAAGQGGGYTF. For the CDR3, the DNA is TGCGCCAGCAGCTTGGCCGCGGGACAGGGGGGCGGCTACACCTTC.

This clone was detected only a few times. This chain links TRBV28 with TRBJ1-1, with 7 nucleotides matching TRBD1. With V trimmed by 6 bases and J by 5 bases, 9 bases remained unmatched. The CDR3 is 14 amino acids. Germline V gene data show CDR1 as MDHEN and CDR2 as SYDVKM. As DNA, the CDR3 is TGTGCCAGCAGATCCACAGGGGCGGGAACTGAAGCTTTCTTT. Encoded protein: CASRSTGAGTEAFF.

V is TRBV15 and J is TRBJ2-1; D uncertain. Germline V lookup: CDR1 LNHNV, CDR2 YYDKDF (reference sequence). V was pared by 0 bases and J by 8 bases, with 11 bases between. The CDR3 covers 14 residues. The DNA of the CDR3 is TGTGCCACCAGCAGAGAGGATCCGGCGGATGAGCAGTTCTTC. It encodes CATSREDPADEQFF.

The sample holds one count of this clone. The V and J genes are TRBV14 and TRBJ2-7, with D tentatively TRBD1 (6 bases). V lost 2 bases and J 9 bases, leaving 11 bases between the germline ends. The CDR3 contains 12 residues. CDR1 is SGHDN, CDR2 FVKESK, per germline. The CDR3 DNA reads TGTGCCAGCAGCCAAAAAAAGGGGGTGCAGTACTTC. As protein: CASSQKKGVQYF.

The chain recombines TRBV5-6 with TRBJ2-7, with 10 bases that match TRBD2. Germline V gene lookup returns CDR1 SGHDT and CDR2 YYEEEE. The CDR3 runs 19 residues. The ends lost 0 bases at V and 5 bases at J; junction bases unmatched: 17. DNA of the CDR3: TGTGCCAGCAGCTTGGTGAGGACACGGGCTAGCGGGAGCATCCACGAGCAGTACTTC. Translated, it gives CASSLVRTRASGSIHEQYF.

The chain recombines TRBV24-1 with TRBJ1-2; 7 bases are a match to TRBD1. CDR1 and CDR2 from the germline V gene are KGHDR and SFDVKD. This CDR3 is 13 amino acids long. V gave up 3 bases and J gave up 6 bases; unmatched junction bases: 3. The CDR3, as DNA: TGTGCCACCAGTGATGGGACAGCACATGGCTACACCTTC. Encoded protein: CATSDGTAHGYTF.

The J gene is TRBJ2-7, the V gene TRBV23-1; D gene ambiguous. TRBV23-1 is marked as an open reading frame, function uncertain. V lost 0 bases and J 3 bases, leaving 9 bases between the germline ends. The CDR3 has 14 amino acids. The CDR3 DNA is TGCGCCAGCAGTCAATCGGCGCACAGCTACGAGCAGTACTTC. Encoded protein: CASSQSAHSYEQYF.

CDR3 coding DNA: TGCGCCAGCAGCTTGGCGACTAGCGGGAACAATGAGCAGTTCTTC. It encodes CASSLATSGNNEQFF. The chain employs TRBV5-1 and TRBJ2-1, with 11 bases fitting TRBD2. Germline CDR1 and CDR2: SGHRS and YFSETQ. The CDR3 runs to 15 residues. Trimming removed 0 bases from V and 5 bases from J; junction bases left unmatched: 1.

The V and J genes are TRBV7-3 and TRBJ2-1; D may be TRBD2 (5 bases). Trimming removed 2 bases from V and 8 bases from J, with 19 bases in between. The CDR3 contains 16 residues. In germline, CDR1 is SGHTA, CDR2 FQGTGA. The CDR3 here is CASSLSPTPGIDEQFF. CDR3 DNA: TGTGCCAGCAGCTTATCCCCAACACCGGGAATCGATGAGCAGTTCTTC.

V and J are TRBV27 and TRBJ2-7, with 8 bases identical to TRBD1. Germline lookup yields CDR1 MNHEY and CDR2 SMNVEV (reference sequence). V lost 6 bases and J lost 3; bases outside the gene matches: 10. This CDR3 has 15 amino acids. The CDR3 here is CASRPRTGPFYEQYF. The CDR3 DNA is TGTGCCAGCAGACCACGGACAGGGCCTTTCTACGAGCAGTACTTC.

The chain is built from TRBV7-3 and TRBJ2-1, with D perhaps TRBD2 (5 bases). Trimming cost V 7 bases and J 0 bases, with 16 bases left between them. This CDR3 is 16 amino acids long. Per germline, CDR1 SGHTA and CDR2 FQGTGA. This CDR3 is CASNRAGLSSYNEQFF. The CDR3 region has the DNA TGTGCCAGCAATAGGGCCGGACTCAGCTCCTACAATGAGCAGTTCTTC.

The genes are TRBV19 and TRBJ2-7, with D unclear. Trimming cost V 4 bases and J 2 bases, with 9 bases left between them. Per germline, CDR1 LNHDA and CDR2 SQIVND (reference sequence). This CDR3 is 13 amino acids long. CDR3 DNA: TGTGCCAGTAGTAATAACGGAGCCTACGAGCAGTACTTC. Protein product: CASSNNGAYEQYF.

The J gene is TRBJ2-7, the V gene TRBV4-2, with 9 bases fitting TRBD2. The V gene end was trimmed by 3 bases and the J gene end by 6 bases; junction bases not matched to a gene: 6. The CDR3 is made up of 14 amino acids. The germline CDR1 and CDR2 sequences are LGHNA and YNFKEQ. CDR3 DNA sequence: TGTGCCAGCAGCCATATAGCGGGAGACAGCGAGCAGTACTTC. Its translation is CASSHIAGDSEQYF.

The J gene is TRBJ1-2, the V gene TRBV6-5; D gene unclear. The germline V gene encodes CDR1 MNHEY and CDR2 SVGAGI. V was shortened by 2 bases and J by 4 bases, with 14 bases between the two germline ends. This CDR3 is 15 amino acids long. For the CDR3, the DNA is TGTGCCAGCAGTTACCTAACGACGGAGCTCTATGGCTACACCTTC. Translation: CASSYLTTELYGYTF.

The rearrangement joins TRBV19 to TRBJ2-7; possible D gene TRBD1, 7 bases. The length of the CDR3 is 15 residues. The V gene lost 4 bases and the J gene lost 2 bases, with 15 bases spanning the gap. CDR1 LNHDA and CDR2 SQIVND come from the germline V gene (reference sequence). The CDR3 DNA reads TGTGCCAGTAGTACGCAGGGGGGAACGGCCTACGAGCAGTACTTC. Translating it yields CASSTQGGTAYEQYF.

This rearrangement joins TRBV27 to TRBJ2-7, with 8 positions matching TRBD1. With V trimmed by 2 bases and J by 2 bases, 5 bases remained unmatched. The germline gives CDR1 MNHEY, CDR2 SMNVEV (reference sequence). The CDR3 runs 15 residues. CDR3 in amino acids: CASSLIGTGPYEQYF. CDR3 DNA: TGTGCCAGCAGTTTAATCGGGACAGGTCCCTACGAGCAGTACTTC.

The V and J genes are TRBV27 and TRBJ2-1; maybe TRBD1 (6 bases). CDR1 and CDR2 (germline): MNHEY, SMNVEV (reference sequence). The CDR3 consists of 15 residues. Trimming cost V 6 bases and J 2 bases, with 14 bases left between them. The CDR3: CASRSQGLPYNEQFF. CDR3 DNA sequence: TGTGCCAGCAGGTCACAGGGTCTACCCTACAATGAGCAGTTCTTC.

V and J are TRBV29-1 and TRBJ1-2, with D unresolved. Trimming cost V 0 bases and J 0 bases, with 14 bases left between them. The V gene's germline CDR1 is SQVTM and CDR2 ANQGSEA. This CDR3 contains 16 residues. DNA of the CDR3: TGCAGCGTTGAAGATCTTTCGGGGAATCCTAACTATGGCTACACCTTC. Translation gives CSVEDLSGNPNYGYTF.

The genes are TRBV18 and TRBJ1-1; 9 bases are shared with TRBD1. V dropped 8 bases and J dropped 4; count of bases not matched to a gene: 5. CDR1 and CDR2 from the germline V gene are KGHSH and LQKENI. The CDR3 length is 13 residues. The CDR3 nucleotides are TGTGCCAGCGCAGGACAGGGGAGCACTGAAGCTTTCTTT. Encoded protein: CASAGQGSTEAFF.

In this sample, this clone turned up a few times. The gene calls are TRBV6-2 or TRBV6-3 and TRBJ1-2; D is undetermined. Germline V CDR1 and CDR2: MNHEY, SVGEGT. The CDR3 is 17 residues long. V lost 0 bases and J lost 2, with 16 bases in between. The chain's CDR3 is CASSYSAGRPVNYGYTF. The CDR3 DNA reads TGTGCCAGCAGTTACTCAGCAGGCAGGCCGGTCAACTATGGCTACACCTTC.

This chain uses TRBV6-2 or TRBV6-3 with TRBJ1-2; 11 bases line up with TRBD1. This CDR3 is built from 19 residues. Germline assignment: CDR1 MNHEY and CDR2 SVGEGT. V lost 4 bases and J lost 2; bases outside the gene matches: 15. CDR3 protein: CASSSNQRTGGQVNYGYTF. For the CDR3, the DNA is TGTGCCAGCAGTTCGAACCAGAGGACAGGGGGCCAAGTCAACTATGGCTACACCTTC.

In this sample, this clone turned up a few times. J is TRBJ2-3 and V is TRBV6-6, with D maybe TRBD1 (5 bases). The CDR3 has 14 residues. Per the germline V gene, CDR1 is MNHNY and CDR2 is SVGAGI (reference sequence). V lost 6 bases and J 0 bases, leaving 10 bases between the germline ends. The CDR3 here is CASRAGSSTDTQYF. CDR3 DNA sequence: TGTGCCAGCAGAGCAGGGTCTAGCACAGATACGCAGTATTTT.

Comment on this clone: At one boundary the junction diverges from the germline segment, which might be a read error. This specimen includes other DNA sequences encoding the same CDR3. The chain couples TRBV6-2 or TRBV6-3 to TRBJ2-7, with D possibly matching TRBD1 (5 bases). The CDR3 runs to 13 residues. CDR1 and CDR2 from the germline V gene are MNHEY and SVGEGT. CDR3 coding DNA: TGCGCCAGCAGTTTTGGACACGACTACGAGCAGTACTTC. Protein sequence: CASSFGHDYEQYF.

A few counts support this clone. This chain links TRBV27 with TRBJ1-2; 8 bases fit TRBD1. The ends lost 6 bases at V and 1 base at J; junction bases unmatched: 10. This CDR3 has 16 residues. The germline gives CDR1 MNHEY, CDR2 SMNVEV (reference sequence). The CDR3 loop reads CASRSSGQGLNYGYTF. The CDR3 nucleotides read TGTGCCAGCAGATCCAGTGGACAGGGACTTAACTATGGCTACACCTTC.

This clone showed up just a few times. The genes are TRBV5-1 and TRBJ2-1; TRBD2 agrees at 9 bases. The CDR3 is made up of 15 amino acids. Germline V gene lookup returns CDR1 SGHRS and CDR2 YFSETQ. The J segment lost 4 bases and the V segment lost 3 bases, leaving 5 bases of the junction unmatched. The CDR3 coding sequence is TGCGCCAGCAGCTGGGGACTAGCCTTTTACAATGAGCAGTTCTTC. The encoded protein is CASSWGLAFYNEQFF.

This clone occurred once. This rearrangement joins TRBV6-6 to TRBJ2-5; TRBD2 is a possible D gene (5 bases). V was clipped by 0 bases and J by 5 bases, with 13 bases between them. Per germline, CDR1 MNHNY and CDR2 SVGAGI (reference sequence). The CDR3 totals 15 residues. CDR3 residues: CASSYSLGRGETQYF. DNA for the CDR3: TGTGCCAGCAGTTACTCGCTAGGTCGCGGGGAGACCCAGTACTTC.

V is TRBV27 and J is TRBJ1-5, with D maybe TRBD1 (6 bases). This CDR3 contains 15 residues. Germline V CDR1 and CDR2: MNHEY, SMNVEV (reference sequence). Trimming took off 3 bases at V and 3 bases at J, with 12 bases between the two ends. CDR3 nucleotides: TGTGCCAGCAGTTTCCGCCGACAGGCCAATCAGCCCCAGCATTTT. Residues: CASSFRRQANQPQHF.

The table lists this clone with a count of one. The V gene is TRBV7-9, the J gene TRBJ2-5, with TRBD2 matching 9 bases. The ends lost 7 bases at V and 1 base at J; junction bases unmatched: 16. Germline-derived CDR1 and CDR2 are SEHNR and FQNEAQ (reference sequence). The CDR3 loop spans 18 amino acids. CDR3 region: CASTLTRLADYFQETQYF. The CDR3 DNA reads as TGTGCCAGCACCCTGACCCGACTAGCGGATTACTTCCAAGAGACCCAGTACTTC.

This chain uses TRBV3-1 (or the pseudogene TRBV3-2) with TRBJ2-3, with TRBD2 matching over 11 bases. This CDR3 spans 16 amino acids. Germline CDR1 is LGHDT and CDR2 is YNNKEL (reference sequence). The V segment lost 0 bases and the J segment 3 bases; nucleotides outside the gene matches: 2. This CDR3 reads CASSQDSGRDTDTQYF. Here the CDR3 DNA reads TGTGCCAGCAGCCAAGATAGCGGGAGGGATACAGATACGCAGTATTTT.

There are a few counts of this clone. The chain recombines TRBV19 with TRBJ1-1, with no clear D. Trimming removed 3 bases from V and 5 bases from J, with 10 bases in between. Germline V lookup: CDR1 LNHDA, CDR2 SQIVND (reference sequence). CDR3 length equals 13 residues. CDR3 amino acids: CASSMGRRTEAFF. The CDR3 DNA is TGTGCCAGTAGTATGGGCAGGAGGACTGAAGCTTTCTTT.

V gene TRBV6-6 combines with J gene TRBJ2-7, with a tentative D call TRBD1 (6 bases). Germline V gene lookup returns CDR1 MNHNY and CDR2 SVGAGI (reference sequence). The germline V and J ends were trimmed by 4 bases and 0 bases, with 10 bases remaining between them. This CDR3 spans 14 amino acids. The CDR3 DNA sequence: TGTGCCAGCAGTTCTCAGGGGACCTCCTACGAGCAGTACTTC. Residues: CASSSQGTSYEQYF.